The rows below give T cell receptor beta chains drawn from one sample of a study of blood T cell repertoires in COVID-19. Sequenced by immunoSEQ multiplex PCR; TCRdb stores in-frame clones only, minus some. The table shows roughly 200,000 clones, with about 86% occurring only once. Sequenced: peripheral blood. Source of these receptors: a woman in her twenties or thirties with active or convalescent COVID-19. Each CDR3 is given with its conserved first and last residue. Fields, in order: CDR3 protein, CDR3 DNA, J gene, clone size, V gene, D gene, CDR3 length. D genes are given only for firm matches. The listing skips clone size in some rows; elsewhere it reads once, few, many or a size class.

cdr3_aa: CATHSGDSYEQYF; cdr3_nt: TGTGCCACCCATAGCGGGGACTCCTACGAGCAGTACTTC; j_call: TRBJ2-7; clone_size: .; v_call: TRBV19; d_call: TRBD2; cdr3_length: 13
cdr3_aa: CASSHRTSGLNTGELFF; cdr3_nt: TGTGCCAGTAGTCACCGGACTAGCGGGCTTAACACCGGGGAGCTGTTTTTT; j_call: TRBJ2-2; clone_size: .; v_call: TRBV19; d_call: TRBD2; cdr3_length: 17
cdr3_aa: CASSDDSRKLFF; cdr3_nt: TGTGCCAGCAGTGACGACAGTCGAAAACTGTTTTTT; j_call: TRBJ1-4; clone_size: .; v_call: TRBV25-1; d_call: .; cdr3_length: 12
cdr3_aa: CSVAQGGDTQYF; cdr3_nt: TGCAGCGTTGCCCAGGGGGGAGATACGCAGTATTTT; j_call: TRBJ2-3; clone_size: .; v_call: TRBV29-1; d_call: .; cdr3_length: 12
cdr3_aa: CASSQERSPGANVLTF; cdr3_nt: TGTGCCAGCAGCCAAGAACGGTCGCCTGGGGCCAACGTCCTGACTTTC; j_call: TRBJ2-6; clone_size: .; v_call: TRBV3-1/TRBV3-2; d_call: .; cdr3_length: 16
cdr3_aa: CASRIEGTGTPSGNTIYF; cdr3_nt: TGTGCCAGCAGGATCGAAGGGACAGGAACACCCTCTGGAAACACCATATATTTT; j_call: TRBJ1-3; clone_size: .; v_call: TRBV21-1; d_call: .; cdr3_length: 18
cdr3_aa: CASSVVGGLSGNTIYF; cdr3_nt: TGTGCCAGCAGCGTAGTAGGAGGACTCTCTGGAAACACCATATATTTT; j_call: TRBJ1-3; clone_size: .; v_call: TRBV9; d_call: .; cdr3_length: 16
cdr3_aa: CASSSGQRNTGELFF; cdr3_nt: TGTGCCAGCTCATCGGGACAGAGAAACACCGGGGAGCTGTTTTTT; j_call: TRBJ2-2; clone_size: .; v_call: TRBV18; d_call: TRBD1; cdr3_length: 15
cdr3_aa: CASSLAGGLNQPQHF; cdr3_nt: TGCGCCAGCAGCTTGGCGGGGGGCCTAAATCAGCCCCAGCATTTT; j_call: TRBJ1-5; clone_size: .; v_call: TRBV5-1; d_call: .; cdr3_length: 15
cdr3_aa: CASSLVPSGRIYEQYF; cdr3_nt: TGTGCCAGCAGCTTAGTCCCTAGCGGGAGGATCTACGAGCAGTACTTC; j_call: TRBJ2-7; clone_size: .; v_call: TRBV7-2; d_call: TRBD2; cdr3_length: 16
cdr3_aa: CASSPWTSGSSYEQYF; cdr3_nt: TGTGCCAGCAGCCCTTGGACTAGCGGAAGCTCCTACGAGCAGTACTTC; j_call: TRBJ2-7; clone_size: .; v_call: TRBV6-2/TRBV6-3; d_call: TRBD2; cdr3_length: 16
cdr3_aa: CASSAGTGRTEAFF; cdr3_nt: TGTGCCAGTAGTGCCGGGACAGGGAGAACTGAAGCTTTCTTT; j_call: TRBJ1-1; clone_size: .; v_call: TRBV19; d_call: TRBD1; cdr3_length: 14
cdr3_aa: CASSHPATGLDEKLFF; cdr3_nt: TGCGCCAGCAGCCACCCTGCGACAGGGTTGGATGAAAAACTGTTTTTT; j_call: TRBJ1-4; clone_size: .; v_call: TRBV4-1; d_call: TRBD1; cdr3_length: 16
cdr3_aa: CASSPQEGYGYTF; cdr3_nt: TGTGCCAGCAGCCCCCAGGAAGGCTATGGCTACACCTTC; j_call: TRBJ1-2; clone_size: .; v_call: TRBV12-3/TRBV12-4; d_call: .; cdr3_length: 13
cdr3_aa: CAWSETVTNTEAFF; cdr3_nt: TGTGCCTGGAGTGAAACGGTAACGAACACTGAAGCTTTCTTT; j_call: TRBJ1-1; clone_size: .; v_call: TRBV30; d_call: .; cdr3_length: 14
cdr3_aa: CASSADRGGTAQYF; cdr3_nt: TGTGCCAGCAGTGCCGACAGGGGGGGAACGGCCCAGTACTTC; j_call: TRBJ2-5; clone_size: .; v_call: TRBV2; d_call: TRBD1; cdr3_length: 14
cdr3_aa: CAISGTGNTEAFF; cdr3_nt: TGTGCCATCAGTGGTACAGGGAACACTGAAGCTTTCTTT; j_call: TRBJ1-1; clone_size: .; v_call: TRBV10-3; d_call: .; cdr3_length: 13
cdr3_aa: CASREGDYGYTF; cdr3_nt: TGCGCCAGCAGAGAAGGGGACTATGGCTACACCTTC; j_call: TRBJ1-2; clone_size: .; v_call: TRBV10-2; d_call: .; cdr3_length: 12
cdr3_aa: CASSEARGPYNEQFF; cdr3_nt: TGTGCCAGCAGTGAAGCGCGGGGGCCCTACAATGAGCAGTTCTTC; j_call: TRBJ2-1; clone_size: .; v_call: TRBV6-1; d_call: .; cdr3_length: 15
cdr3_aa: CASSPGTGGNYGYTF; cdr3_nt: TGTGCCAGCAGCCCTGGGACAGGGGGGAACTATGGCTACACCTTC; j_call: TRBJ1-2; clone_size: .; v_call: TRBV11-2; d_call: TRBD1; cdr3_length: 15
cdr3_aa: CASRTGGTEAFF; cdr3_nt: TGTGCCAGCAGAACAGGGGGCACTGAAGCTTTCTTT; j_call: TRBJ1-1; clone_size: .; v_call: TRBV6-5; d_call: TRBD1; cdr3_length: 12
cdr3_aa: CASIAQGQGNTIYF; cdr3_nt: TGTGCCAGCATCGCCCAGGGACAAGGAAACACCATATATTTT; j_call: TRBJ1-3; clone_size: .; v_call: TRBV11-2; d_call: .; cdr3_length: 14
cdr3_aa: CASSPGQGVWTEAFF; cdr3_nt: TGCGCCAGCAGCCCAGGACAGGGGGTTTGGACTGAAGCTTTCTTT; j_call: TRBJ1-1; clone_size: .; v_call: TRBV5-1; d_call: TRBD1; cdr3_length: 15
cdr3_aa: CASSFSLGGTYEQYF; cdr3_nt: TGTGCCAGCAGCTTTTCCCTAGGGGGAACCTACGAGCAGTACTTC; j_call: TRBJ2-7; clone_size: .; v_call: TRBV11-3; d_call: .; cdr3_length: 15
cdr3_aa: CASSLGILPGKYF; cdr3_nt: TGTGCCAGCAGCTTAGGAATCCTACCAGGGAAGTACTTC; j_call: TRBJ2-7; clone_size: .; v_call: TRBV7-2; d_call: .; cdr3_length: 13
cdr3_aa: CASAGTGGGYSNQPQHF; cdr3_nt: TGTGCTAGTGCCGGGACAGGTGGGGGATATAGCAATCAGCCCCAGCATTTT; j_call: TRBJ1-5; clone_size: .; v_call: TRBV12-5; d_call: TRBD1; cdr3_length: 17
cdr3_aa: CASSSFDRDNEKLFF; cdr3_nt: TGTGCCAGCAGCTCCTTCGACAGGGATAATGAAAAACTGTTTTTT; j_call: TRBJ1-4; clone_size: .; v_call: TRBV9; d_call: TRBD1; cdr3_length: 15
cdr3_aa: CASSLLSGAAYNEQFF; cdr3_nt: TGCGCCAGCAGCTTGTTAAGCGGGGCCGCCTACAATGAGCAGTTCTTC; j_call: TRBJ2-1; clone_size: .; v_call: TRBV5-1; d_call: TRBD2; cdr3_length: 16
cdr3_aa: CASSARGDRGHTEAFF; cdr3_nt: TGTGCCAGCAGTGCCCGTGGGGACAGGGGCCACACTGAAGCTTTCTTT; j_call: TRBJ1-1; clone_size: .; v_call: TRBV6-1; d_call: TRBD1; cdr3_length: 16
cdr3_aa: CASSEPGSSTEAFF; cdr3_nt: TGTGCCAGCAGTGAACCAGGGTCGAGCACTGAAGCTTTCTTT; j_call: TRBJ1-1; clone_size: .; v_call: TRBV2; d_call: .; cdr3_length: 14
cdr3_aa: CASSSPTSRAYNEQFF; cdr3_nt: TGTGCCAGCAGTTCCCCGACTAGCCGGGCCTACAATGAGCAGTTCTTC; j_call: TRBJ2-1; clone_size: .; v_call: TRBV28; d_call: TRBD2; cdr3_length: 16
cdr3_aa: CASSLAARELSGNTIYF; cdr3_nt: TGCGCCAGCAGCTTGGCCGCCCGCGAACTCTCTGGAAACACCATATATTTT; j_call: TRBJ1-3; clone_size: few; v_call: TRBV5-1; d_call: .; cdr3_length: 17
cdr3_aa: CASSPRSRDRGEKLFF; cdr3_nt: TGTGCCAGCAGCCCGAGGTCCCGGGACAGAGGGGAAAAACTGTTTTTT; j_call: TRBJ1-4; clone_size: .; v_call: TRBV7-6; d_call: TRBD1; cdr3_length: 16
cdr3_aa: CASSLDYYTGELFF; cdr3_nt: TGTGCCAGCAGCCTTGACTACTACACCGGGGAGCTGTTTTTT; j_call: TRBJ2-2; clone_size: .; v_call: TRBV11-3; d_call: .; cdr3_length: 14
cdr3_aa: CASSQATYTGELFF; cdr3_nt: TGTGCCAGCAGCCAAGCTACCTACACCGGGGAGCTGTTTTTT; j_call: TRBJ2-2; clone_size: .; v_call: TRBV3-1/TRBV3-2; d_call: .; cdr3_length: 14
cdr3_aa: CASSQVGLAGVVYFDTGELFF; cdr3_nt: TGTGCCAGCAGCCAAGTGGGACTAGCGGGAGTAGTTTACTTCGACACCGGGGAGCTGTTTTTT; j_call: TRBJ2-2; clone_size: many; v_call: TRBV3-1/TRBV3-2; d_call: TRBD2; cdr3_length: 21
cdr3_aa: CASSPGQGRGYTF; cdr3_nt: TGTGCCAGCAGCCCGGGACAGGGACGTGGCTACACCTTC; j_call: TRBJ1-2; clone_size: .; v_call: TRBV28; d_call: TRBD1; cdr3_length: 13
cdr3_aa: CASSPETAATQYF; cdr3_nt: TGCGCCAGCAGCCCGGAGACCGCCGCTACGCAGTATTTT; j_call: TRBJ2-3; clone_size: .; v_call: TRBV5-1; d_call: .; cdr3_length: 13
cdr3_aa: CASSQDGMGVRGDRNTIYF; cdr3_nt: TGTGCCAGCAGCCAAGATGGAATGGGGGTCAGGGGAGACCGAAACACCATATATTTT; j_call: TRBJ1-3; clone_size: few; v_call: TRBV14; d_call: .; cdr3_length: 19
cdr3_aa: CASSTRDRNTEAFF; cdr3_nt: TGTGCCAGCAGTACCCGGGACAGGAACACTGAAGCTTTCTTT; j_call: TRBJ1-1; clone_size: .; v_call: TRBV11-3; d_call: TRBD1; cdr3_length: 14
cdr3_aa: CASSLAPGDGGGSGYTF; cdr3_nt: TGTGCCAGCAGCTTAGCGCCGGGAGACGGGGGTGGTTCGGGCTACACCTTC; j_call: TRBJ1-2; clone_size: few; v_call: TRBV7-9; d_call: .; cdr3_length: 17
cdr3_aa: CASSIRQGVRAYEQYF; cdr3_nt: TGTGCCAGCAGCATAAGACAGGGGGTTAGGGCCTACGAGCAGTACTTC; j_call: TRBJ2-7; clone_size: .; v_call: TRBV13; d_call: TRBD1; cdr3_length: 16
cdr3_aa: CASSSLQGINSPLHF; cdr3_nt: TGTGCCAGCAGCTCATTACAGGGGATTAATTCACCCCTCCACTTT; j_call: TRBJ1-6; clone_size: .; v_call: TRBV11-2; d_call: TRBD1; cdr3_length: 15
cdr3_aa: CASSPDRGETQYF; cdr3_nt: TGTGCCAGCAGCCCGGACAGGGGAGAGACCCAGTACTTC; j_call: TRBJ2-5; clone_size: .; v_call: TRBV6-5; d_call: TRBD1; cdr3_length: 13
cdr3_aa: CAISGGTGRDQPQHF; cdr3_nt: TGTGCCATCAGTGGGGGGACAGGCCGTGATCAGCCCCAGCATTTT; j_call: TRBJ1-5; clone_size: .; v_call: TRBV10-3; d_call: TRBD1; cdr3_length: 15
cdr3_aa: CASSSDTNTEAFF; cdr3_nt: TGTGCCAGCAGCTCCGACACGAACACTGAAGCTTTCTTT; j_call: TRBJ1-1; clone_size: .; v_call: TRBV12-3/TRBV12-4; d_call: .; cdr3_length: 13